What follows describes a single T cell receptor (beta chain). Its antigen remains unknown. TCRdb's copy holds only in-frame clones and misses some; the assay was immunoSEQ multiplex PCR. The sample yields fewer than 95,000 clones, almost 85% seen once. The data belong to a study of cytomegalovirus exposure and HLA in healthy donors. General observations from the study: High sensitivity and specificity were reportedly achieved when the classifier diagnosed cytomegalovirus status. Associated with cytomegalovirus, according to the listing, were about 160 TCR beta chains. The authors confirmed in vitro that a few CMV-associated chains were specific for CMV antigens.

Trimming removed 8 bases from V and 7 bases from J, with 17 bases in between. The CDR3 is made up of 13 amino acids. Germline V gene sequence: CDR1 MNHNY, CDR2 SVGAGI (reference sequence). The source of this sequence is a woman aged 18-29 years in good health and CMV-seropositive. V usage is TRBV6-6 and J usage is TRBJ2-5, with D unclear. Specimen: PBMCs. The CDR3 DNA sequence: TGTGCCAGCTGTGCATCCGAGCCGGGGACCCAGTACTTC. Encoded protein: CASCASEPGTQYF.